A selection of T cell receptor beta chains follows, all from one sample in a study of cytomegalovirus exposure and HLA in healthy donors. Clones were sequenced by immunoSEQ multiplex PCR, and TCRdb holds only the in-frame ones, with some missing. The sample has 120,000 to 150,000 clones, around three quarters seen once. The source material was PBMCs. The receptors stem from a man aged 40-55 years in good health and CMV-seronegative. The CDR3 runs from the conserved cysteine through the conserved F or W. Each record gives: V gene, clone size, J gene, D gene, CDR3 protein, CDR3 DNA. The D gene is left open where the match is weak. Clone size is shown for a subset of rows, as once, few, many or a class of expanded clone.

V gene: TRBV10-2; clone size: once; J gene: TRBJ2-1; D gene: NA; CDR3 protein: CASSGETTAYNEQFF; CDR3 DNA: TGCGCCAGCAGTGGTGAGACTACCGCCTACAATGAGCAGTTCTTC
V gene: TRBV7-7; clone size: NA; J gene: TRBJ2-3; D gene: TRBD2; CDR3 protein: CASSQGTSGDTQYF; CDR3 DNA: TGTGCCAGCAGCCAAGGGACTAGCGGGGATACGCAGTATTTT
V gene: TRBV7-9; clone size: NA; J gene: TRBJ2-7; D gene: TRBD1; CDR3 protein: CSSSLSGGSYEQYF; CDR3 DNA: TGTTCCAGCAGCTTATCAGGGGGCTCCTACGAGCAGTACTTC
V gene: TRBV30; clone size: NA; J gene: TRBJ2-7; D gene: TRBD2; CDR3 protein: CAWKSSGSYEQYF; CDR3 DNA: TGTGCCTGGAAGTCTAGCGGGTCCTACGAGCAGTACTTC
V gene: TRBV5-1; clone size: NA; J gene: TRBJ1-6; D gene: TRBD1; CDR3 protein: CASSPQTGGNSPLHF; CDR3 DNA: TGCGCCAGCAGCCCACAGACAGGGGGGAATTCACCCCTCCACTTT
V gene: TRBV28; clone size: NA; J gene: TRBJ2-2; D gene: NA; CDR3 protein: CASSLGILETGELFF; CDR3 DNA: TGTGCCAGCAGTTTGGGTATACTAGAAACCGGGGAGCTGTTTTTT
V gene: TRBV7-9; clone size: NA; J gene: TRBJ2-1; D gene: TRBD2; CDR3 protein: CASSSNILAGGRPEQFF; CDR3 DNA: TGTGCCAGCAGCTCGAACATACTAGCGGGAGGGCGACCTGAGCAGTTCTTC
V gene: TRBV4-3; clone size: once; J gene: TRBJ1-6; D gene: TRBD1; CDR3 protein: CASSQYAGQGNSPLHF; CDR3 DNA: TGCGCCAGCAGCCAATATGCGGGACAGGGAAATTCACCCCTCCACTTT
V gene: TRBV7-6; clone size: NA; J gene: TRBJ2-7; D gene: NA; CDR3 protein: CASSLSGFNSYEQYF; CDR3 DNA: TGTGCCAGCAGCTTATCAGGGTTTAACTCCTACGAGCAGTACTTC
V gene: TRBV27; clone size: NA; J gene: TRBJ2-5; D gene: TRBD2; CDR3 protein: CASSLSLAGRETQYF; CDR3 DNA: TGTGCCAGCAGTTTATCACTAGCGGGGCGGGAGACCCAGTACTTC
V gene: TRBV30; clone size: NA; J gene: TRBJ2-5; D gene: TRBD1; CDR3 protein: CAWTPRRDRVLETQYF; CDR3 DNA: TGTGCCTGGACCCCAAGAAGGGACAGGGTCCTCGAGACCCAGTACTTC
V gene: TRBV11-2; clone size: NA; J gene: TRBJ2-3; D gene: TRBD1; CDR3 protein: CASSSDRGADTQYF; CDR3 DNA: TGTGCCAGCAGCTCGGACAGGGGGGCAGATACGCAGTATTTT
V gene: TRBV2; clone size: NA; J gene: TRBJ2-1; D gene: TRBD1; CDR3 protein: CASSDIGTVGNNEQFF; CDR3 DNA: TGTGCCAGCAGTGACATCGGGACAGTGGGAAACAATGAGCAGTTCTTC
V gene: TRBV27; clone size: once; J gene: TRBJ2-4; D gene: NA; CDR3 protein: CASSSQGGRAKNIQYF; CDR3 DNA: TGTGCCAGCAGTTCGCAGGGTGGTAGGGCCAAAAACATTCAGTACTTC
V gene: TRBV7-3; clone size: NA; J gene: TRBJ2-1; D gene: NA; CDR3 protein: CASSLTDSNEQFF; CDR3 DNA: TGTGCCAGCAGCTTAACTGACTCTAATGAGCAGTTCTTC
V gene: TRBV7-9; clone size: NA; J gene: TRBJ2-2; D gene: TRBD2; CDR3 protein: CASSKGRGLAGDTGELFF; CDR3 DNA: TGTGCCAGCAGCAAAGGACGCGGACTAGCGGGGGACACCGGGGAGCTGTTTTTT
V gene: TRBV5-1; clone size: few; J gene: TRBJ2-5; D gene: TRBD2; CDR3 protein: CASSLWGGQETQYF; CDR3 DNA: TGCGCCAGCAGCTTATGGGGAGGGCAAGAGACCCAGTACTTC
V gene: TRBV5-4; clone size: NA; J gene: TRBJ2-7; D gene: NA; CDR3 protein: CASSLALGGPGEQYF; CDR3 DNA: TGTGCCAGCAGCTTGGCTCTGGGGGGTCCCGGCGAGCAGTACTTC
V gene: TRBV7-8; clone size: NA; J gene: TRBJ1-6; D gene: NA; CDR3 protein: CASSLTGSGNYNSPLHF; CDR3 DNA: TGTGCCAGCAGCTTAACAGGGTCAGGCAACTATAATTCACCCCTCCACTTT
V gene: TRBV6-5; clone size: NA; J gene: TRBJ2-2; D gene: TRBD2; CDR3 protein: CASRSLAGVTGELFF; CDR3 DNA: TGTGCCAGCAGATCACTAGCGGGAGTGACCGGGGAGCTGTTTTTT
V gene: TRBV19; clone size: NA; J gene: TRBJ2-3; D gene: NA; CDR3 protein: CASSIQSTDTQYF; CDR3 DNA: TGTGCCAGTAGTATCCAGTCCACAGATACGCAGTATTTT
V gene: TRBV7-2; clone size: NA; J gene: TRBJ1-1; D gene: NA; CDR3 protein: CASSPSGRHSNTEAFF; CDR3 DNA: TGTGCCAGCAGCCCTAGCGGCAGACACTCGAACACTGAAGCTTTCTTT
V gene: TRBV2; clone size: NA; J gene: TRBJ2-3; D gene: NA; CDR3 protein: CAPGAGASTDTQYF; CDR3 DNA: TGTGCCCCAGGGGCAGGCGCTAGCACAGATACGCAGTATTTT
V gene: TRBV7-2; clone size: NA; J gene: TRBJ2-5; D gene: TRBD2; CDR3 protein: CASSLTSGAVETQYF; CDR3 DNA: TGTGCCAGCAGCTTAACTAGCGGAGCAGTGGAGACCCAGTACTTC
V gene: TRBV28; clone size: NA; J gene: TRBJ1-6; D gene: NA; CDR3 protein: CASSPGTSRYPPLHF; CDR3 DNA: TGTGCCAGCAGTCCCGGGACATCTCGTTATCCACCCCTCCACTTT
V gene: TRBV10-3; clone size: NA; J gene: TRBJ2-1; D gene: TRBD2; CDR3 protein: CASRTSGGAYNEQFF; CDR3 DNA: TGTGCCTCCCGGACTAGCGGGGGGGCATACAATGAGCAGTTCTTC